One and the same sample provided the 10 T cell receptor beta chains below, sequenced in a study of naive and memory T cell subsets. The library had UMIs added by 3' ligation of an oligonucleotide to TCR cDNA. The SP2 primer and nested alpha and beta constant region primers amplified ligated cDNA in four rounds. Each CDR3 protein gets one entry after TCRdb re-called the 5' RACE reads with MiXCR. Of approximately 30,000 distinct CDR3 sequences listed, roughly 17% were seen once; the top ten hold about 2.4%. The receptors originated from a female donor in good health.

This clonotype turned up a few times. The V and J genes are TRBV10-3 and TRBJ2-5, with a weak D call TRBD1 (5 bases). From germline, CDR1 is ENHRY and CDR2 SYGVKD. The CDR3 runs to 13 residues. V dropped 5 bases and J dropped 2 bases, with 9 bases sitting between them. CDR3 region: CAISLDNQETQYF. The CDR3 bases are TGTGCCATCAGTTTGGACAATCAAGAGACCCAGTACTTC.

In DNA form, the CDR3 reads TGTGCCAGCAGCCAAGATCCGGGACAGGGGGTTGAGCAGTTCTTC. This gives the protein CASSQDPGQGVEQFF. V and J are TRBV3-1 and TRBJ2-1; the match to TRBD1 covers 11 bases. Germline V gene sequence: CDR1 LGHDT, CDR2 YNNKEL (reference sequence). This CDR3 is 15 amino acids long. V was pared by 0 bases and J by 9 bases, with 4 bases of the junction left unmatched.

Many counts were recorded for this clonotype. The J gene is TRBJ2-5, the V gene TRBV20-1; no definite D call. CDR1 and CDR2 from the germline V gene are DFQATT and SNEGSKA (reference sequence). V was clipped by 4 bases and J by 4 bases, with 7 bases between them. The CDR3 is made up of 11 amino acids. Here the CDR3 DNA reads TGCAGTGCTAAAACCGCAGAGACCCAGTACTTC. This translates into CSAKTAETQYF.

This clonotype has at least ten counts. The J gene is TRBJ2-3, the V gene TRBV29-1, with 9 bases aligning to TRBD2. CDR3 length equals 14 residues. The V and J ends lost 5 bases and 2 bases, in that order; junction bases with no gene match: 5. Germline CDR1 SQVTM, CDR2 ANQGSEA. CDR3 amino acids: CSVLAGEITDTQYF. In DNA form, the CDR3 reads TGCAGCGTTTTAGCGGGGGAGATCACAGATACGCAGTATTTT.

This clonotype has ten or more counts. The rearrangement links TRBV6-6 to TRBJ1-2; D might be TRBD1 (6 bases). The germline V gene encodes CDR1 MNHNY and CDR2 SVGAGI (reference sequence). CDR3 size: 12 residues. The V gene lost 6 bases and the J gene lost 6 bases, with 11 bases spanning the gap. The CDR3 region is CASSETGHGYTF. CDR3 in DNA: TGTGCCAGCAGCGAAACAGGGCATGGCTACACCTTC.

This clonotype came up a few times. The J gene is TRBJ2-7, the V gene TRBV5-1; TRBD1 matches 8 bases. This CDR3 region has 14 residues. Losses at the gene ends were 0 bases for V and 3 bases for J; bases not matched to a gene: 2. The germline gives CDR1 SGHRS, CDR2 YFSETQ. CDR3 loop: CASSLAGGVYEQYF. The CDR3, as DNA: TGCGCCAGCAGCTTGGCAGGGGGCGTCTACGAGCAGTACTTC.

This clonotype came up a few times. V gene TRBV12-3 or TRBV12-4 combines with J gene TRBJ1-1, with D hard to call. V was shortened by 3 bases and J by 6 bases, with 20 bases between the two germline ends. The CDR3 sequence is 16 residues long. The CDR3 loop is CASSFRLGGSSAEAFF. The CDR3 bases are TGTGCCAGCAGTTTTCGTCTCGGAGGGAGTAGTGCTGAAGCTTTCTTT.

This clonotype was detected only a few times. This sequence joins TRBV10-3 and TRBJ2-1; D ambiguous. Germline-derived CDR1 and CDR2 are ENHRY and SYGVKD. Trimming left V 4 bases short and J 1 base short, with 23 bases between. This CDR3 has 19 residues. CDR3 DNA sequence: TGTGCCATCAGTGGGGATGGCAGAGACCAAATAAGTTCCTACAATGAGCAGTTCTTC. It is translated as CAISGDGRDQISSYNEQFF.

This clonotype was observed once. V and J are TRBV7-9 and TRBJ2-7, with D possibly TRBD2 on 7 matching bases. The V gene's germline CDR1 is SEHNR and CDR2 FQNEAQ (reference sequence). The CDR3 is 15 residues long. V was trimmed by 5 bases and J by 5 bases, leaving 19 bases between them. CDR3 coding DNA: TGTGCCAGCAGCCTCCAGAACGGCGGGGGCGACGAGCAGTACTTC. This translates into CASSLQNGGGDEQYF.

This clonotype has at least ten counts. The genes are TRBV10-1 and TRBJ2-3, with 10 bases lining up with TRBD1. The CDR3 spans 13 residues. Germline loops: CDR1 WNHNN, CDR2 SYGVQD (reference sequence). V shed 7 bases and J 10 bases; nucleotides not matched to a gene: 8. The CDR3 coding sequence is TGCGCCAGCAACGACAGGGGGCAGGCGGCGCAGTATTTT. Translating gives CASNDRGQAAQYF.